This T cell receptor (beta chain) emerged from a study of T cells in Graves' hyperthyroidism and ophthalmopathy. A remark on this clonotype: A much more abundant neighbour one base away suggests this may be a read error.

CDR3 length equals 15 residues. Amplified TCR beta CDR3 regions came from RNA transcripts. The study used the HTBI primer set for a first-round RT-PCR of the TCR CDR3. MiXCR, run by TCRdb on the multiplex PCR reads, gives a single entry per CDR3 protein. The repertoire consists of around 450,000 distinct CDR3 sequences, with 15% to 18% occurring once and the leading ten covering 13% to 15%. The receptor's source is a woman aged 18-35 years with Graves' hyperthyroidism. Material: blood. V and J are TRBV12-3 or TRBV12-4 and TRBJ1-5; D remains ambiguous. The CDR3 nucleotides read TGTGCCAGCAGAACTGGATCTATAGGCAATCAGCACCAGCATTTT. This encodes CASRTGSIGNQHQHF.